The sequence of this T cell receptor (beta chain) was determined in a study of T cell responses to AZD1222 COVID-19 vaccine. Study results and caveats: Possibly, clonal diversity was underestimated; donors were largely white British and included more females. The study reported that nearly half of spike-specific TCRs target unmutated variant regions.

In germline, CDR1 is MNHNY, CDR2 SVGAGI (reference sequence). Trimming removed 5 bases from V and 8 bases from J, with 18 bases in between. The CDR3 extends over 14 amino acids. Remarks on this clone: Its antigen remains unidentified.

Some clones are missing from TCRdb's copy, which holds only in-frame ones; the method was immunoSEQ multiplex PCR. In the table there are 150,000 or so clones, around 90% of which are singletons. This TCR came from an adult in good health. The sample in question was peripheral blood, obtained on day 0 of AZD1222 vaccination. V and J are TRBV6-6 and TRBJ1-2; unclear D gene. The CDR3 spells CASSRVVGSLGYTF. The DNA of the CDR3 is TGTGCCAGCAGTCGGGTCGTCGGGAGCCTCGGCTACACCTTC.